The clone carrying this T cell receptor (beta chain) was counted a few times. Its antigen is as yet unknown. The TCR beta cDNA libraries carried unique molecular identifiers. The authors obtained 500,000 or so cDNA molecules from approximately 1 to 10 million T cells. TCRdb itself ran the PCR reads through MiXCR, one entry per CDR3 protein. Of approximately 690,000 distinct CDR3 sequences listed, 59% are singletons. These data come from a study of post-analysis software for immune sequencing data. Study summary: Relapsing-remitting, secondary progressive and progressive-relapsing multiple sclerosis were all included among the disease courses.

Study-wide points: There were four or five TRBV segments more frequent in patients than controls, and TRBV5-6, TRBV5-1 and TRBV20-1 were among them.

Germline CDR1 SGHTA, CDR2 FQGNSA. This CDR3 region has 14 residues. The V segment lost 3 bases and the J segment 6 bases; nucleotides outside the gene matches: 6. The clonotype comes from a girl aged 2 to 9 with multiple sclerosis. Sequencing was performed on blood. This chain connects TRBV7-2 to TRBJ2-3; 7 bases are a match to TRBD1. CDR3 in DNA: TGTGCCAGCAGCTTTCAGGGGGAGTGGGATACGCAGTATTTT. Translating gives CASSFQGEWDTQYF. Variable domain in full (rest from reference TRBV7-2 and TRBJ2-3): GAGVSQSPSNKVTEKGKDVELRCDPISGHTALYWYRQSLGQGLEFLIYFQGNSAPDKSGLPSDRFSAERTGGSVSTLTIQRTQQEDSAVYLCASSFQGEWDTQYFGPGTRLTVL.